A single sample gave rise to the 12 T cell receptor beta chains below, sequenced in a study of Tregs in tolerant kidney transplant recipients. Some clones are missing from TCRdb's copy, which holds only in-frame ones; the method was immunoSEQ multiplex PCR. This sample has roughly 70,000 clones, with around 83% found just once. Sequences were obtained from CD4+ T cells from blood. The source of these receptors is a human donor in good health.

The chain joins TRBV15 to TRBJ2-3; no definite D call. In germline, CDR1 is LNHNV, CDR2 YYDKDF (reference sequence). There are 14 residues in the CDR3. V was trimmed by 1 base and J by 6 bases, leaving 11 bases between them. CDR3 region: CATSRAALPDTQYF. CDR3 sequence (DNA): TGTGCCACCAGCAGAGCAGCTTTACCCGATACGCAGTATTTT.

The rearrangement uses TRBV30 and TRBJ1-1; D gene unclear. Germline-derived CDR1 and CDR2 are GTSNPN and SVGIG (reference sequence). Trimming shortened V by 0 bases and J by 2 bases, and 1 base separated the two germline ends. The CDR3 runs 11 residues. The CDR3 DNA reads as TGTGCCTGGAGTGTAAACACTGAAGCTTTCTTT. Protein: CAWSVNTEAFF.

The V and J genes are TRBV29-1 and TRBJ2-3; 15 nucleotides agree with TRBD2. J gave up 2 bases and V 6 bases, and 3 bases lay outside the gene matches. CDR1 is SQVTM and CDR2 is ANQGSEA in the germline V gene. The CDR3 sequence is 15 residues long. CDR3 in amino acids: CSVGLAGGITDTQYF. The CDR3, as DNA: TGCAGCGTGGGACTAGCGGGGGGTATCACAGATACGCAGTATTTT.

The rearrangement joins TRBV4-1 to TRBJ2-1; 9 bases agree with TRBD1. V lost 3 bases to trimming and J lost 7 bases; unmatched junction nucleotides: 4. CDR3 length: 14 amino acids. The germline gives CDR1 MGHRA, CDR2 YSYEKL. CDR3 in DNA: TGCGCCAGCAGCCACCGGGACAGGGAGAATGAGCAGTTCTTC. It translates to CASSHRDRENEQFF.

The V and J genes are TRBV11-2 and TRBJ2-5; the D gene could be TRBD1 or TRBD2 (6 bases each). V lost 1 base and J lost 1, with 10 bases in between. CDR3 size: 15 residues. Germline CDR1 is SGHAT and CDR2 is FQNNGV. The CDR3, as DNA: TGTGCCAGCAGCTTAGGGGGGGCGAGCCAAGAGACCCAGTACTTC. Translated, it gives CASSLGGASQETQYF.

By share of the sample, this clone is medium-sized. The gene calls are TRBV19 and TRBJ1-5; D unclear. The CDR3 runs 17 residues. CDR1 is LNHDA, CDR2 SQIVND, per germline (reference sequence). The V and J ends lost 5 bases and 2 bases respectively, with 19 bases between them. The chain's CDR3 is CASSPTAVFMGNQPQHF. The CDR3 region has the DNA TGTGCCAGTAGTCCTACAGCTGTTTTTATGGGCAATCAGCCCCAGCATTTT.

This sequence joins TRBV5-1 and TRBJ1-5, with D uncertain. Germline CDR1 is SGHRS and CDR2 is YFSETQ. The CDR3 loop spans 13 amino acids. With 3 bases removed from V and 5 bases from J, the gap between germline ends came to 9 bases. CDR3 loop: CASSSGWDQPQHF. In nucleotides, the CDR3 is TGCGCCAGCAGCTCAGGATGGGATCAGCCCCAGCATTTT.

The sample holds one count of this clone. The chain recombines TRBV6-6 with TRBJ2-5; D not resolved. CDR3 length: 13 residues. Germline lookup yields CDR1 MNHNY and CDR2 SVGAGI (reference sequence). The CDR3 DNA follows: TGTGGCACTCACAAGGTTACGGAAGAGACCCAGTACTTC. Translated: CGTHKVTEETQYF.

V is TRBV9 and J is TRBJ1-3; 8 nucleotides agree with TRBD1. The CDR3 consists of 15 residues. V dropped 3 bases and J dropped 6; count of bases not matched to a gene: 8. Germline-derived CDR1 and CDR2 are SGDLS and YYNGEE. CDR3 loop: CASSADDRGQNTIYF. CDR3 nucleotide sequence: TGTGCCAGCAGCGCAGACGACAGGGGTCAAAACACCATATATTTT.

The rearrangement joins TRBV5-1 to TRBJ2-3; 12 nucleotides align to TRBD2. Germline CDR1 and CDR2: SGHRS and YFSETQ. V lost 4 bases, J lost 5 bases, and 5 bases stayed unmatched. CDR3 size: 15 residues. The CDR3 protein is CASSIPSGRGDTQYF. CDR3 sequence (DNA): TGCGCCAGCAGCATCCCTAGCGGGAGGGGAGATACGCAGTATTTT.

This clone was observed a few times. The rearrangement links TRBV6-5 to TRBJ1-1; D not resolved. The V end was cut by 4 bases, the J end by 1 base, with 7 bases between. CDR3 length: 13 amino acids. Germline V gene sequence: CDR1 MNHEY, CDR2 SVGAGI. CDR3 nucleotides: TGTGCCAGCAGTTCAAGCGAGAACACTGAAGCTTTCTTT. Its translation: CASSSSENTEAFF.

The chain joins TRBV6-1 to TRBJ2-7; 7 nucleotides align to TRBD2. Per germline, CDR1 MNHNS and CDR2 SASEGT. The ends lost 11 bases at V and 1 base at J; junction bases unmatched: 8. The CDR3 runs 13 residues. CDR3 nucleotide sequence: TGTGCCCTCGAGCGGGACCTATCCTACGAGCAGTACTTC. It is translated as CALERDLSYEQYF.